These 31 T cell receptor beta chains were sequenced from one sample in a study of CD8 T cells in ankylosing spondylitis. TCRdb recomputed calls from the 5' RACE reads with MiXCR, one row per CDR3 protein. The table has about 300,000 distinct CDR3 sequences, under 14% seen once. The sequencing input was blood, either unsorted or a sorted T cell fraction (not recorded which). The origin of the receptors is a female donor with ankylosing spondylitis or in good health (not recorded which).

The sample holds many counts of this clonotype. CDR3 region: CSVERNPVGADTQYF. In DNA, the CDR3 is TGCAGCGTTGAGCGTAACCCTGTGGGAGCAGATACGCAGTATTTT. This chain connects TRBV29-1 to TRBJ2-3, with a possible D match to TRBD2 (5 bases). The CDR3 is made up of 15 amino acids. V was cut by 3 bases and J by 4 bases, with 17 bases left in between. Germline V gene data show CDR1 as SQVTM and CDR2 as ANQGSEA.

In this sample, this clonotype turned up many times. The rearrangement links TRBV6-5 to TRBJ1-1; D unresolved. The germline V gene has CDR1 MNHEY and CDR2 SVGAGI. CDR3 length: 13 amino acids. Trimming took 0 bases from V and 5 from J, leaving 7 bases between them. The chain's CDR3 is CASSYSGGTEAFF. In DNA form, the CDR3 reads TGTGCCAGCAGTTACTCGGGCGGGACTGAAGCTTTCTTT.

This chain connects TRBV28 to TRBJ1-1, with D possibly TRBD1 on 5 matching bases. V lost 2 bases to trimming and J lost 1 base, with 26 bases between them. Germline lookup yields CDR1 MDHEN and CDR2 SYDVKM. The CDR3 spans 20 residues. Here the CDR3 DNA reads TGTGCCAGCAGTTTAGGCCCAAGGGACGTCGGAGGTGGGAGGAACACTGAAGCTTTCTTT. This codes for CASSLGPRDVGGGRNTEAFF.

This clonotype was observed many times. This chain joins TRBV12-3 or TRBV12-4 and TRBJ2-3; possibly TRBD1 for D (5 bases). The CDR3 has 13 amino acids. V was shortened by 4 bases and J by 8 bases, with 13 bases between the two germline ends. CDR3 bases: TGTGCCAGCAGTTCCAGACAGTTCCCTACGCAGTATTTT. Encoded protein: CASSSRQFPTQYF.

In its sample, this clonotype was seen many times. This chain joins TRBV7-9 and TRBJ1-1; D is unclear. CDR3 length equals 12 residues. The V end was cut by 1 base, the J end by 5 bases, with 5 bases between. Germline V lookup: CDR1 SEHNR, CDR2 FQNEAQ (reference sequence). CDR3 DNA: TGTGCCAGCAGCTTAGATGTTACTGAAGCTTTCTTT. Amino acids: CASSLDVTEAFF.

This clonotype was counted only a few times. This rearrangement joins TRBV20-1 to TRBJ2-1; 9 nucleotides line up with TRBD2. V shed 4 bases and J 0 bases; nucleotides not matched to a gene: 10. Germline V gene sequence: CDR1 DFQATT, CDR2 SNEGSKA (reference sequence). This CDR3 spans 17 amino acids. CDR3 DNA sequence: TGCAGTGCTATCAAACTAGCGGGCTATTTCTCCTACAATGAGCAGTTCTTC. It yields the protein CSAIKLAGYFSYNEQFF.

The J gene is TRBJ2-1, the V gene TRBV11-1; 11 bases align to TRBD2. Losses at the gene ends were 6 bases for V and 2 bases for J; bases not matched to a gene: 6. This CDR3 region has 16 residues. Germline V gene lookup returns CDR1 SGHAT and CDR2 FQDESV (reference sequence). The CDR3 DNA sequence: TGTGCCAGCAGAGCTAGCGGGAGGAGACCCTACAATGAGCAGTTCTTC. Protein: CASRASGRRPYNEQFF.

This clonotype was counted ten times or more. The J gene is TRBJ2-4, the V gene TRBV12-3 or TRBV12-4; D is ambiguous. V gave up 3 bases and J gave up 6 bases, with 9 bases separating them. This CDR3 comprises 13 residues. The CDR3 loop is CASSFSPRNIQYF. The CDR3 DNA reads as TGTGCCAGCAGTTTTTCCCCCAGAAACATTCAGTACTTC.

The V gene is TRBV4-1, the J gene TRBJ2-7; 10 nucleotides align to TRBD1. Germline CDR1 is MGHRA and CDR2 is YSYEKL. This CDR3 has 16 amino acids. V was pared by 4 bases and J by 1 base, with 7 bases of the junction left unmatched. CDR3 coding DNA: TGCGCCAGCAGCCTTAGACAGGGGGCGGTATCCTACGAGCAGTACTTC. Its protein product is CASSLRQGAVSYEQYF.

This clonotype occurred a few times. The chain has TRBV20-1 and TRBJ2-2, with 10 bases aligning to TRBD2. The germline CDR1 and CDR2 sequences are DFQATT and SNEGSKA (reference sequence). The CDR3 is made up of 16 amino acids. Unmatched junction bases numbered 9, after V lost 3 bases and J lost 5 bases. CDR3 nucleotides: TGCAGTGCTAGTGGGAGCGGGGGGGCACCGACCGGGGAGCTGTTTTTT. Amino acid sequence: CSASGSGGAPTGELFF.

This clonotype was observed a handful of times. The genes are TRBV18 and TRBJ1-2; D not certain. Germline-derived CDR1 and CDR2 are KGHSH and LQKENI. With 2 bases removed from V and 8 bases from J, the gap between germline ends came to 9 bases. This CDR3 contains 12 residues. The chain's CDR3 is CASSPDTTGYTF. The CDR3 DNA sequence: TGTGCCAGCTCACCAGACACCACGGGCTACACCTTC.

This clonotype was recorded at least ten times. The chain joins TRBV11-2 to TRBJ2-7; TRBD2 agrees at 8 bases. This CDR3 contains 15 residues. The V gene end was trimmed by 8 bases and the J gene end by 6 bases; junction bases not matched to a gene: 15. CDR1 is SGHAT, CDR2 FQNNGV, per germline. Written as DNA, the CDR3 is TGTGCCAGCCGCCGGATAGGAGCGGGAGTTTCCGAGCAGTACTTC. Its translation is CASRRIGAGVSEQYF.

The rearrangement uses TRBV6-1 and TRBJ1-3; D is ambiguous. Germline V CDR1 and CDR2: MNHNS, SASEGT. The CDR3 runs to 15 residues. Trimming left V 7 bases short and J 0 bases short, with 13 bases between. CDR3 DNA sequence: TGTGCCAGCATCGGACGGTTTGTCTCTGGAAACACCATATATTTT. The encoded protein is CASIGRFVSGNTIYF.

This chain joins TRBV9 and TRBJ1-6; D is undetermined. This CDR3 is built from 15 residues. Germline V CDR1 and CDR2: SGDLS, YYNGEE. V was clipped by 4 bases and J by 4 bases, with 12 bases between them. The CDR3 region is CASSLLTDYNSPLHF. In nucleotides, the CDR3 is TGTGCCAGCAGCCTCCTGACGGATTATAATTCACCCCTCCACTTT. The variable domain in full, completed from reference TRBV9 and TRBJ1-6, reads DSGVTQTPKHLITATGQRVTLRCSPRSGDLSVYWYQQSLDQGLQFLIQYYNGEERAKGNILERFSAQQFPDLHSELNLSSLELGDSALYFCASSLLTDYNSPLHFGNGTRLTVT.

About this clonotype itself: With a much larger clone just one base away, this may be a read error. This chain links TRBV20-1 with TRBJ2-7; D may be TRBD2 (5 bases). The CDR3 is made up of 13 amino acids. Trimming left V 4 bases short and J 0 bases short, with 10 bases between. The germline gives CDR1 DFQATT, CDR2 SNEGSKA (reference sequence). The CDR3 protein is CSATGSDSYEQYF. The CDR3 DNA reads TGCAGTGCTACGGGGTCTGACTCCTACGAGCAGTACTTC.

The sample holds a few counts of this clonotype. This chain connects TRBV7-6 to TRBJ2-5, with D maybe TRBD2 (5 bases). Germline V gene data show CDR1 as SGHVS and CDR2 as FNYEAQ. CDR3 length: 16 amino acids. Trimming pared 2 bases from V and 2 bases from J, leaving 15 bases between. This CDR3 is CASSLTGSPPQETQYF. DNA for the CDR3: TGTGCCAGCAGCTTAACGGGGTCACCACCACAAGAGACCCAGTACTTC. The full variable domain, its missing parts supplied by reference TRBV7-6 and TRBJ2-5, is GAGVSQSPRYKVTKRGQDVALRCDPISGHVSLYWYRQALGQGPEFLTYFNYEAQQDKSGLPNDRFSAERPEGSISTLTIQRTEQRDSAMYRCASSLTGSPPQETQYFGPGTRLLVL.

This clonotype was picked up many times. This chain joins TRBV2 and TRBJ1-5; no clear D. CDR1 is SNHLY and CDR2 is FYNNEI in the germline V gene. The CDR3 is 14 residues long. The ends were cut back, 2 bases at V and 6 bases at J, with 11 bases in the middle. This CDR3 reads CASSELVGSQPQHF. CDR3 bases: TGTGCCAGCAGTGAACTAGTAGGGAGTCAGCCCCAGCATTTT.

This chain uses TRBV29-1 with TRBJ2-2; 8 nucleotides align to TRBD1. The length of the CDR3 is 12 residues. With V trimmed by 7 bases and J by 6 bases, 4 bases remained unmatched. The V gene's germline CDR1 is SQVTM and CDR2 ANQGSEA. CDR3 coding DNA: TGCAGCGCGTTACAGGGGGCCGGGGAGCTGTTTTTT. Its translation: CSALQGAGELFF.

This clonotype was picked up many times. This chain's CDR3 is CAISAASGGALISYNEQFF. The CDR3, as DNA: TGTGCCATCAGTGCAGCTAGCGGGGGGGCGTTAATTTCCTACAATGAGCAGTTCTTC. This chain joins TRBV10-3 and TRBJ2-1; TRBD2 agrees at 12 bases. The CDR3 extends over 19 amino acids. Germline assignment: CDR1 ENHRY and CDR2 SYGVKD. With 4 bases clipped from V and 1 base from J, the junction kept 11 bases outside the gene matches.

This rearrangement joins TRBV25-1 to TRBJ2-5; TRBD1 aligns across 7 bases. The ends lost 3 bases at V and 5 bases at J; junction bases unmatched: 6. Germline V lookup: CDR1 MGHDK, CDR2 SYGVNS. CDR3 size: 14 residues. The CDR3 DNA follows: TGTGCCAGCAGTGATAAGACAGGGCGGGAGACCCAGTACTTC. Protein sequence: CASSDKTGRETQYF. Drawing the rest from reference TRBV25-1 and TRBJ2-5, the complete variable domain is EADIYQTPRYLVIGTGKKITLECSQTMGHDKMYWYQQDPGMELHLIHYSYGVNSTEKGDLSSESTVSRIRTEHFPLTLESARPSHTSQYLCASSDKTGRETQYFGPGTRLLVL.

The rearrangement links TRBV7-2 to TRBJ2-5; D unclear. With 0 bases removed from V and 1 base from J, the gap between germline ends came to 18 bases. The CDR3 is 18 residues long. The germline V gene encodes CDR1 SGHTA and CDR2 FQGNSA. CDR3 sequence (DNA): TGTGCCAGCAGCTTAGCCTTCGGACGTCTTGGGTCCCAAGAGACCCAGTACTTC. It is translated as CASSLAFGRLGSQETQYF. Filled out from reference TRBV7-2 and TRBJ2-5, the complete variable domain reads GAGVSQSPSNKVTEKGKDVELRCDPISGHTALYWYRQSLGQGLEFLIYFQGNSAPDKSGLPSDRFSAERTGGSVSTLTIQRTQQEDSAVYLCASSLAFGRLGSQETQYFGPGTRLLVL.

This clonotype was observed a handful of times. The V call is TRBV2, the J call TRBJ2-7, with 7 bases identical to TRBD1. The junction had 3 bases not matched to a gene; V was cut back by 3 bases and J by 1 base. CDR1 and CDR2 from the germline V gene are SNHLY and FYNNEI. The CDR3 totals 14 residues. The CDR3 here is CASSDPGGSYEQYF. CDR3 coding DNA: TGTGCCAGCAGTGACCCAGGGGGTTCCTACGAGCAGTACTTC.

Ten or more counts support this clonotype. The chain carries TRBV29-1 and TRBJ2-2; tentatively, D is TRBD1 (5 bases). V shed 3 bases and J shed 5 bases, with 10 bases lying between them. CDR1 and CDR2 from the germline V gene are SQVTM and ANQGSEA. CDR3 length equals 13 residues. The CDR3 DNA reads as TGCAGCGTTGATACAGGTGGGACCGGGGAGCTGTTTTTT. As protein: CSVDTGGTGELFF.

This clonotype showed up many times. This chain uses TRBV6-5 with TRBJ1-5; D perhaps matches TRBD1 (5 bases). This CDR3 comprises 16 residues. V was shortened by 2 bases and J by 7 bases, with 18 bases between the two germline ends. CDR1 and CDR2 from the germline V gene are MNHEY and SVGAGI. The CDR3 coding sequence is TGTGCCAGCAGTTACAACTCGGGGCAGGGAGGACAGCCCCAGCATTTT. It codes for CASSYNSGQGGQPQHF.

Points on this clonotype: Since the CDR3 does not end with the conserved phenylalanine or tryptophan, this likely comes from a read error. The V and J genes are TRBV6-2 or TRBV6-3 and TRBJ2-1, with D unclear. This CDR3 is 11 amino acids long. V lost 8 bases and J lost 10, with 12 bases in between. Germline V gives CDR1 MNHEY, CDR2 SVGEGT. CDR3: CASSAIWEQFI. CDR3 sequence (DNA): TGTGCCAGCTCGGCTATTTGGGAGCAGTTCATC.

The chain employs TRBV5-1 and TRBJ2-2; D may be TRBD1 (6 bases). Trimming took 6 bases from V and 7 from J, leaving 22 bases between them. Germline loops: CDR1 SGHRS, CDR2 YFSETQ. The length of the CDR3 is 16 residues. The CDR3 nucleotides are TGCGCCAGCAATAAAAATGGACAGAAGAGTAACGGGGAGCTGTTTTTT. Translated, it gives CASNKNGQKSNGELFF.

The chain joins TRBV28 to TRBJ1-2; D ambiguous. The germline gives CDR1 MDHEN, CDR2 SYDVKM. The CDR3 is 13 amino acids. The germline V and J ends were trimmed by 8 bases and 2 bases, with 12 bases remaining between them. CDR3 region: CASGGLGNYGYTF. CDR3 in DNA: TGTGCCAGCGGTGGCCTGGGCAACTATGGCTACACCTTC.

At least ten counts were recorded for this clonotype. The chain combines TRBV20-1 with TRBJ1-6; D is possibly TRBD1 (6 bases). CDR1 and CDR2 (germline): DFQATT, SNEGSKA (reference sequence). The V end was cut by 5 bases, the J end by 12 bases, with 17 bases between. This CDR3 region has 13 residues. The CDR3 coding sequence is TGCAGTGCTCGGGACCGAGTAGGGGGACCCCTCCACTTT. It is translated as CSARDRVGGPLHF.

The CDR3 region is CSAREWRGGPYNEQFF. In DNA, the CDR3 is TGCAGTGCTAGGGAGTGGAGGGGGGGGCCTTACAATGAGCAGTTCTTC. V and J are TRBV20-1 and TRBJ2-1; TRBD2 might be the D (7 bases). Germline CDR1 reads DFQATT; CDR2 reads SNEGSKA (reference sequence). This CDR3 is 16 amino acids long. V was cut by 3 bases and J by 4 bases, with 19 bases left in between.

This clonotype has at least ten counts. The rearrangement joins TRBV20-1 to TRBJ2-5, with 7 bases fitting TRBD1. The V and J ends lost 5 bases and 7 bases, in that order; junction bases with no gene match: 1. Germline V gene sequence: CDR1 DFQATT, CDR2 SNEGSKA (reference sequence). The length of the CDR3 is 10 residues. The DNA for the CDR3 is TGCAGTGCTGCAGGGGGGACCCAGTACTTC. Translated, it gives CSAAGGTQYF.

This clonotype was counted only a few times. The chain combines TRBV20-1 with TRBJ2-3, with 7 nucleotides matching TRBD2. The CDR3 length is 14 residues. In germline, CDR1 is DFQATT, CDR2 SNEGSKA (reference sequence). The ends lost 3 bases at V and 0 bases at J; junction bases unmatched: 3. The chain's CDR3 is CSASLAGSTDTQYF. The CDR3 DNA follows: TGCAGTGCTAGTTTAGCGGGTAGCACAGATACGCAGTATTTT.